Detailed here is one T cell receptor (beta chain). The specificity of this receptor is unknown. No base qualities exist here, and no much larger clone lies one base off it. CD8 naive samples were obtained by positive selection for CCR7 among CD45RO-negative cells, yielding a CD45RA+CCR7+ population from which TemRA cells were excluded. Healthy HIV-negative adults with no recently reported acute infections or vaccinations were included as donors. Only Caucasian adults living in Nashville, Tennessee, USA were represented among the donors. After blood collection by leukapheresis, PBMCs were isolated using Ficoll-Histopaque density gradient centrifugation and then cryopreserved in the vapor phase of liquid nitrogen. Purity and quantity of every magnetically sorted T cell population were checked by analytical flow cytometry. Genomic DNA was isolated from every sorted fraction and measured by UV absorbance on a Nanodrop 2000c.

Using the deep immunoSEQ assay, multiplex PCR amplified TCR CDR3 regions from genomic DNA. Genomic DNA extracted from each cell subset was distributed evenly over all wells of several immunoSEQ 96-well plates, and each plate served as one replicate. For sorted subsets, each replicate PCR was loaded with around 200 ng genomic DNA, equivalent to roughly 30,000 T cell genomes. Purified libraries were measured with a Qubit 3.0 fluorometer, size-checked on a Bioanalyzer 2100, and measured again with the KAPA Library Quantification kit. Each immunoSEQ 96-well plate was sequenced on its own single-read 150-cycle Illumina NextSeq 550 flow cell. The published analysis was carried out like this. Because the immunoSEQ output included only junctional sequences and no quality scores, the filtering could not be the same as the filtering used for full-length reads. Sequences were annotated with PyIR, a Python wrapper for IgBLAST v1.9, and V/J genes and CDR3 were assigned using IMGT germline references. Reads were filtered out if the reads had weak V/J assignments (E-value above 1e-6), no CDR3, stop codons, out-of-frame junctions, or ambiguous translated residues. A V3J clonotype was defined by an identical inferred V gene, J gene, and CDR3 amino acid sequence. Percentage overlap between repertoires was calculated by dividing the number of shared unique clonotypes by the size of the smaller repertoire. Three approaches were used to assess repertoire richness: RTK rarefaction, the Chao1 estimator, and Recon v2.1 estimates of unobserved clonotypes. OLGA was used to compute generation probabilities for all TCRbeta clonotypes that the gDNA method yielded from a few donors. The clones in this table, taken by TCRdb from immuneACCESS, are in-frame only. Not every clone is retained; where verified, under half of the shortfall comes from an unresolved V gene, and the cause of the rest is unknown. The DNA was the basis for D and trimming; V, J and clone size are from that table. For this sample there are about 2.2 million clones; 93% appear just once. The ten largest clonotypes hold more than 1.5% of the sample.

This entry belongs to a study of shared clonotypes between healthy human individuals (dated by TCRdb to about 2020). About the full investigation: The cohort included three men and a couple of women between 18 and 49 years of age. For each donor, CD4 naive and CD4 memory were each run on three plates, CD8 naive on two plates, and CD8 memory on one plate. Blood TCR repertoires of five healthy adults were deeply sequenced to estimate repertoire size and the extent of clonotype sharing between individuals. Each donor's leukapheresis produced roughly between roughly 0.85 and 9.5 billion PBMCs. To increase sequencing depth and limit assay-specific biases, TCR repertoire library preparation and sequencing were carried out by different laboratories using diverse techniques.

What the study reported, not specific to this receptor: Naive subsets generally had larger estimated clonotype richness than memory subsets did. Approximately 5% of naive CD4, more than 3% of naive CD8, approximately 2% of memory CD4, and about 0.4% of memory CD8 clonotypes were shared across a few donors. Compared with non-shared clonotypes, the clonotypes found in all four sorted-subset donors had higher generation probabilities. Because the study included only a small number of donors, the genetic and exposure-history diversity represented was limited. Based on pairwise subsampling, the degree of clonotype sharing among donors was expected to be affected by sequencing depth. Sampling was restricted to blood, and TCR repertoires in tissues likely differ from the TCR repertoires found in blood. Even with the large sequencing depth, rarefaction of the sorted-subset datasets indicated that sequencing was incomplete.

The CDR3, cysteine through phenylalanine, is 16 amino acids long. Only the CDR3 DNA stays, 48 bases, in frame from base 1. The clonotype was recovered from a man younger than 35 in good health. Some clones in this sample may be carry-over from other donors' samples. The chain couples TRBV21-1 to TRBJ2-1; TRBD2, as called in the table, went unchecked against the DNA. TRBV21-1 is a recognized pseudogene. The sequenced sample consisted of naive CD8+ T cells from PBMCs. The cell subset or site label for this specimen denotes: CD45RA+CCR7+. The DNA is TGTGCCAGCAGCAAGTTGCAGGGACTGGGTACCAATGAGCAGTTCTTC. Its protein product is CASSKLQGLGTNEQFF.